The entry below gives a single T cell receptor (beta chain) sequence along with its context. Its matching antigen is unknown. This sample stems from a study of CD8 T cells in Susac syndrome. V shed 3 bases and J shed 3 bases, with 23 bases lying between them. Germline V gene data show CDR1 as SQVTM and CDR2 as ANQGSEA. The CDR3 contains 17 residues. Study conclusions and caveats: TCR sequencing and HLA analysis covered a relatively small number of individuals.

Reverse transcription of about 0.5 to 1 ug RNA used random hexamers. TCRdb recomputed calls from the immunoSEQ multiplex PCR reads with MiXCR, one row per CDR3 protein. Among fewer than 350,000 distinct CDR3 sequences listed, roughly 90% were seen once. The J gene is TRBJ2-5, the V gene TRBV29-1; a possible D gene is TRBD2 (5 bases). Specimen: CD8+ T cells from PBMCs. The receptor's source is a human donor with multiple sclerosis. CDR3 sequence (DNA): TGCAGCGTTGAGCCCCTCAGAATGGACTGGGAAAAAGAGACCCAGTACTTC. Amino acids: CSVEPLRMDWEKETQYF.